Following are 32 T cell receptor beta chains from one sample sequenced in a study of T cell responses to AZD1222 COVID-19 vaccine. The repertoire was sequenced with immunoSEQ multiplex PCR; TCRdb's copy has only in-frame clones and lacks some. The table shows some 120,000 clones, with about 86% occurring only once. Sample: peripheral blood, taken on day 0 of AZD1222 vaccination. All receptors come from an adult in good health.

The chain links TRBV11-3 to TRBJ2-3; D is undetermined. V dropped 1 base and J dropped 4 bases, with 9 bases sitting between them. The germline V gene has CDR1 SGHNT and CDR2 YENEEA. The CDR3 covers 14 residues. CDR3 sequence: CASSLGVGADTQYF. As DNA, the CDR3 is TGTGCCAGCAGCTTAGGGGTAGGAGCAGATACGCAGTATTTT.

Notes on this clone: This sample includes further DNA sequences coding for the same CDR3. This sequence joins TRBV18 and TRBJ2-5; a weak D match, TRBD1 (6 bases). Germline V CDR1 and CDR2: KGHSH, LQKENI. This CDR3 has 13 residues. V lost 6 bases, J lost 2 bases, and 10 bases lay in between. Written as DNA, the CDR3 is TGTGCCAGCTCCCGCGACAGGCAAGAGACCCAGTACTTC. Translating gives CASSRDRQETQYF.

The chain carries TRBV14 and TRBJ2-7; no clear D. Germline lookup yields CDR1 SGHDN and CDR2 FVKESK. V was shortened by 4 bases and J by 3 bases, with 4 bases between the two germline ends. The CDR3 contains 11 residues. The CDR3: CASSRYYEQYF. The CDR3 nucleotides are TGTGCCAGCAGCCGGTACTACGAGCAGTACTTC.

The rearrangement uses TRBV5-1 and TRBJ2-2; D not certain. The germline V and J ends were trimmed by 0 bases and 1 base, with 4 bases remaining between them. CDR1 is SGHRS and CDR2 is YFSETQ in the germline V gene. CDR3 size: 14 residues. This chain's CDR3 is CASSLAGNTGELFF. The CDR3 bases are TGCGCCAGCAGCTTGGCAGGGAACACCGGGGAGCTGTTTTTT.

The chain uses TRBV3-1 (or the pseudogene TRBV3-2) and TRBJ2-7, with TRBD1 identical over 8 bases. This CDR3 is built from 15 residues. Germline lookup yields CDR1 LGHDT and CDR2 YNNKEL (reference sequence). The trim removed 4 bases at V and 4 bases at J, leaving 9 bases unmatched. The CDR3 sequence: CASSRGTGLIYEQYF. The DNA for the CDR3 is TGTGCCAGCAGCCGAGGGACAGGTTTGATTTACGAGCAGTACTTC.

The chain couples TRBV5-1 to TRBJ1-2; 9 positions match TRBD1. The CDR3 spans 13 residues. The germline V gene encodes CDR1 SGHRS and CDR2 YFSETQ. The trim removed 3 bases at V and 4 bases at J, leaving 1 base unmatched. CDR3 nucleotides: TGCGCCAGCAGCTCGGGACAGGGCTATGGCTACACCTTC. Translation gives CASSSGQGYGYTF.

The rearrangement links TRBV28 to TRBJ1-5, with D possibly being TRBD1 (6 bases). V gave up 3 bases and J gave up 6 bases, with 21 bases separating them. This CDR3 has 17 amino acids. CDR1 and CDR2 (germline): MDHEN, SYDVKM. CDR3 DNA sequence: TGTGCCAGCAGTTTCGGAAGGGCCAGGGGCTGGAGTCAGCCCCAGCATTTT. As protein: CASSFGRARGWSQPQHF.

This clone came up a few times. This rearrangement joins TRBV10-3 to TRBJ2-1; D call uncertain. Germline-derived CDR1 and CDR2 are ENHRY and SYGVKD. CDR3 length: 13 amino acids. Deletions cut 3 bases from V and 2 bases from J, with 5 bases between. Here the CDR3 reads CAISEATYNEQFF. The CDR3 region has the DNA TGTGCCATCAGTGAAGCCACCTACAATGAGCAGTTCTTC.

The chain links TRBV28 to TRBJ2-2, with 10 bases that match TRBD2. The CDR3 sequence is 16 residues long. The ends lost 4 bases at V and 4 bases at J; junction bases unmatched: 6. The germline gives CDR1 MDHEN, CDR2 SYDVKM. The CDR3 here is CASSSTSGWVTGELFF. In DNA, the CDR3 is TGTGCCAGCAGTTCGACTAGCGGGTGGGTCACCGGGGAGCTGTTTTTT.

The chain has TRBV28 and TRBJ1-3; unclear D gene. In germline, CDR1 is MDHEN, CDR2 SYDVKM. The CDR3 has 13 amino acids. Trimming left V 6 bases short and J 3 bases short, with 9 bases between. CDR3 nucleotide sequence: TGTGCCAGCAGGGCCCACGGTGGAAACACCATATATTTT. Translated, it gives CASRAHGGNTIYF.

Only one count was recorded for this clone. V and J are TRBV15 and TRBJ1-4; D is uncertain. Trimming removed 4 bases from V and 8 bases from J, with 11 bases in between. From germline, CDR1 is LNHNV and CDR2 YYDKDF (reference sequence). CDR3 size: 13 residues. Written as DNA, the CDR3 is TGTGCCACCAGCACCACGGTGAGAGAAAAACTGTTTTTT. This encodes CATSTTVREKLFF. The whole variable domain, remainder taken from reference TRBV15 and TRBJ1-4, is DAMVIQNPRYQVTQFGKPVTLSCSQTLNHNVMYWYQQKSSQAPKLLFHYYDKDFNNEADTPDNFQSRRPNTSFCFLDIRSPGLGDTAMYLCATSTTVREKLFFGSGTQLSVL.

The rearrangement uses TRBV18 and TRBJ1-5, with TRBD1 as a possible D gene (5 bases). Per germline, CDR1 KGHSH and CDR2 LQKENI. There are 16 residues in the CDR3. V shed 0 bases and J shed 4 bases, with 13 bases lying between them. The CDR3, as DNA: TGTGCCAGCTCACCACCCGGGACCGCGAGGAATCAGCCCCAGCATTTT. Translated: CASSPPGTARNQPQHF.

The chain has TRBV12-3 or TRBV12-4 and TRBJ2-1; 9 bases are shared with TRBD1. V shed 4 bases and J 10 bases; nucleotides not matched to a gene: 5. This CDR3 spans 13 amino acids. This CDR3 is CASSWGQGGEQFF. The CDR3 nucleotides read TGTGCCAGCAGTTGGGGACAGGGCGGAGAGCAGTTCTTC.

This chain links TRBV19 with TRBJ2-2; no clear D. The germline V gene encodes CDR1 LNHDA and CDR2 SQIVND (reference sequence). V was shortened by 3 bases and J by 0 bases, with 11 bases between the two germline ends. The CDR3 runs 16 residues. The CDR3 nucleotides are TGTGCCAGTAGTATGCCACGGCACACGAACACCGGGGAGCTGTTTTTT. Its protein is CASSMPRHTNTGELFF.

V is TRBV29-1 and J is TRBJ2-1, with unresolved D. Germline V CDR1 and CDR2: SQVTM, ANQGSEA. The CDR3 sequence is 11 residues long. V was trimmed by 3 bases and J by 6 bases, leaving 6 bases between them. CDR3 protein: CSVDNFNEQFF. Here the CDR3 DNA reads TGCAGCGTTGACAACTTCAATGAGCAGTTCTTC.

This clone was found a few times. The rearrangement links TRBV14 to TRBJ2-7; 15 bases fit TRBD2. Trimming at V came to 5 bases and at J to 4 bases, leaving 15 bases not matched to a gene. The germline V gene has CDR1 SGHDN and CDR2 FVKESK. The CDR3 covers 19 residues. The CDR3 region is CASSARRSGTSGRKYEQYF. CDR3 nucleotides: TGTGCCAGCAGCGCCAGAAGATCCGGGACTAGCGGGAGGAAATACGAGCAGTACTTC.

The chain couples TRBV28 to TRBJ2-3; the D is unclear. The V gene's germline CDR1 is MDHEN and CDR2 SYDVKM. The V end lost 10 bases, the J end lost 0 bases, and 8 bases lay between the germline ends. The length of the CDR3 is 12 residues. The CDR3 DNA is TGTGCCATCTCGGACAGCACAGATACGCAGTATTTT. Translating gives CAISDSTDTQYF.

The chain carries TRBV6-6 and TRBJ2-1; no reliable D call. From germline, CDR1 is MNHNY and CDR2 SVGAGI (reference sequence). The germline V and J ends were trimmed by 5 bases and 8 bases, with 10 bases remaining between them. The length of the CDR3 is 12 residues. CDR3 in DNA: TGTGCCAGCAGTGGCACAGCGTATGAGCAGTTCTTC. Translation gives CASSGTAYEQFF.

This clone was recorded only once. The rearrangement uses TRBV7-3 and TRBJ2-3; TRBD1 agrees at 7 bases. CDR1 and CDR2 (germline): SGHTA, FQGTGA. The CDR3 covers 14 residues. V gave up 5 bases and J gave up 2 bases; unmatched junction bases: 4. CDR3 sequence (DNA): TGTGCCAGCAGCCCTGGACAGGTCACAGATACGCAGTATTTT. It specifies CASSPGQVTDTQYF.

This chain joins TRBV19 and TRBJ1-6; the D is unclear. This CDR3 comprises 15 residues. CDR1 is LNHDA, CDR2 SQIVND, per germline (reference sequence). V gave up 2 bases and J gave up 8 bases, with 13 bases separating them. The CDR3: CASSIIPGSHSPLHF. The CDR3 DNA follows: TGTGCCAGTAGTATAATTCCGGGGTCCCATTCACCCCTCCACTTT.

A remark on this clone: This same CDR3 is encoded by further DNA sequences in the sample. The rearrangement links TRBV7-9 to TRBJ2-1; D possibly corresponds to TRBD2 (5 bases). The CDR3 is 14 amino acids. CDR1 and CDR2 (germline): SEHNR, FQNEAQ (reference sequence). V lost 5 bases, J lost 4 bases, and 12 bases lay in between. CDR3 sequence (DNA): TGTGCCAGCAGCCCCGGGGTAGTTTACAATGAGCAGTTCTTC. Protein: CASSPGVVYNEQFF.

This clone was counted between two and nine times. The J gene is TRBJ1-5, the V gene TRBV10-3, with D possibly matching TRBD1 (6 bases). Deletions cut 10 bases from V and 3 bases from J, with 19 bases between. Germline CDR1 ENHRY, CDR2 SYGVKD. The CDR3 covers 15 residues. The CDR3 spells CATKSGGQYNQPQHF. The CDR3 nucleotides are TGTGCCACCAAATCAGGCGGACAGTACAATCAGCCCCAGCATTTT.

CDR3 in amino acids: CASSHKPTATNEKLFF. The CDR3 bases are TGCGCCAGCAGCCACAAACCGACAGCAACTAATGAAAAACTGTTTTTT. This chain connects TRBV4-1 to TRBJ1-4; possible D gene TRBD1, 5 bases. The V gene's germline CDR1 is MGHRA and CDR2 YSYEKL. The CDR3 is made up of 16 amino acids. V was clipped by 3 bases and J by 0 bases, with 11 bases between them.

The chain has TRBV3-1 (or the pseudogene TRBV3-2) and TRBJ1-2, with TRBD1 as a possible D gene (5 bases). V dropped 2 bases and J dropped 4 bases, with 11 bases sitting between them. This CDR3 comprises 14 residues. Germline values: CDR1 LGHDT, CDR2 YNNKEL (reference sequence). The CDR3 DNA reads as TGTGCCAGCAGCCAATTCGGAGGGGCCTATGGCTACACCTTC. Protein product: CASSQFGGAYGYTF.

This chain joins TRBV9 and TRBJ2-7; 9 nucleotides agree with TRBD1. V shed 4 bases, J shed 5 bases, and the junction held 7 bases outside the gene matches. The germline CDR1 and CDR2 sequences are SGDLS and YYNGEE. CDR3 length: 14 residues. CDR3 sequence (DNA): TGTGCCAGCAGCCTCGGACAGGGGACGAACGAGCAGTACTTC. This translates into CASSLGQGTNEQYF.

This clone was recorded once. The chain is built from TRBV2 and TRBJ1-6; D uncertain. The germline V gene has CDR1 SNHLY and CDR2 FYNNEI. This CDR3 is 14 amino acids long. The V end was cut by 4 bases, the J end by 2 bases, with 6 bases between. CDR3: CASSGRTYNSPLHF. The CDR3 DNA sequence: TGTGCCAGCAGTGGGAGAACCTATAATTCACCCCTCCACTTT. Full variable domain (missing parts from reference TRBV2 and TRBJ1-6): EPEVTQTPSHQVTQMGQEVILRCVPISNHLYFYWYRQILGQKVEFLVSFYNNEISEKSEIFDDQFSVERPDGSNFTLKIRSTKLEDSAMYFCASSGRTYNSPLHFGNGTRLTVT.

Concerning this clone itself: The sample has other DNA sequences that encode this CDR3 too. The J gene is TRBJ1-5, the V gene TRBV7-9, with a tentative D call TRBD1 (5 bases). V was cut by 5 bases and J by 5 bases, with 7 bases left in between. The CDR3 consists of 12 residues. Germline CDR1 reads SEHNR; CDR2 reads FQNEAQ (reference sequence). The CDR3 nucleotides are TGTGCCAGCAGCCGGGGGGATCAGCCCCAGCATTTT. Its translation is CASSRGDQPQHF.

V gene TRBV28 combines with J gene TRBJ2-7, with TRBD1 as a possible D gene (7 bases). Trimming left V 6 bases short and J 0 bases short, with 15 bases between. The CDR3 is made up of 15 amino acids. Germline CDR1 and CDR2: MDHEN and SYDVKM. The CDR3: CASSSTGEASYEQYF. In DNA, the CDR3 is TGTGCCAGCAGCTCAACAGGGGAGGCCTCCTACGAGCAGTACTTC.

J is TRBJ1-5 and V is TRBV11-2, with D tentatively TRBD1 (5 bases). Trimming took 1 base from V and 7 from J, leaving 8 bases between them. The V gene's germline CDR1 is SGHAT and CDR2 FQNNGV. CDR3 length equals 13 residues. CDR3 DNA: TGTGCCAGCAGCTTAGTTCGGGGGCAGCCCCAGCATTTT. Protein: CASSLVRGQPQHF.

The rearrangement joins TRBV6-2 or TRBV6-3 to TRBJ1-1, with D maybe TRBD1 (6 bases). The CDR3 spans 14 residues. Per germline, CDR1 MNHEY and CDR2 SVGEGT. Trimming removed 2 bases from V and 0 bases from J, with 7 bases in between. The CDR3 bases are TGTGCCAGCAGTTACAGGGGGATGAACACTGAAGCTTTCTTT. Translating gives CASSYRGMNTEAFF.

The rearrangement links TRBV6-5 to TRBJ2-1; tentatively, D is TRBD2 (6 bases). The CDR3 sequence is 15 residues long. V was clipped by 0 bases and J by 2 bases, with 8 bases between them. Germline CDR1 MNHEY, CDR2 SVGAGI. CDR3: CASSYSKRAYNEQFF. In DNA form, the CDR3 reads TGTGCCAGCAGTTACTCGAAGCGGGCCTACAATGAGCAGTTCTTC.

The gene calls are TRBV2 and TRBJ2-1, with 15 bases that match TRBD2. Per germline, CDR1 SNHLY and CDR2 FYNNEI. The CDR3 has 17 amino acids. The ends lost 6 bases at V and 4 bases at J; junction bases unmatched: 7. The CDR3 spells CASRSPGLAGGYNEQFF. The CDR3 DNA reads as TGTGCCAGCAGATCTCCGGGACTAGCGGGAGGATACAATGAGCAGTTCTTC.